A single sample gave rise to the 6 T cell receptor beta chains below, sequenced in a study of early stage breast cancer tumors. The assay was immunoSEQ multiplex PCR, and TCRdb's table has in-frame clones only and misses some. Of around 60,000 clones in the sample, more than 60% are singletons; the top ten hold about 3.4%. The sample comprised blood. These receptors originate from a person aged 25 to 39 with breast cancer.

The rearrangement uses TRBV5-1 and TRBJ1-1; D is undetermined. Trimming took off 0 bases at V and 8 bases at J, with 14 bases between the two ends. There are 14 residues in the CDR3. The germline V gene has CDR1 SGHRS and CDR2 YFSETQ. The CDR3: CASSLVSGSWEAFF. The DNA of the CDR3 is TGCGCCAGCAGCTTGGTTTCGGGGAGTTGGGAAGCTTTCTTT. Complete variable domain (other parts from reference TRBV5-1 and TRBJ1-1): KAGVTQTPRYLIKTRGQQVTLSCSPISGHRSVSWYQQTPGQGLQFLFEYFSETQRNKGNFPGRFSGRQFSNSRSEMNVSTLELGDSALYLCASSLVSGSWEAFFGQGTRLTVV.

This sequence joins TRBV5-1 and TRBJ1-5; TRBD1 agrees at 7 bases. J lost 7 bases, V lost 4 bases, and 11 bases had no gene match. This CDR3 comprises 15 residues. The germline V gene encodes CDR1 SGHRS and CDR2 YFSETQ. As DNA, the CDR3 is TGCGCCAGCAGCCTTGCAGCAGGGGGTGAACAGCCCCAGCATTTT. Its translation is CASSLAAGGEQPQHF.

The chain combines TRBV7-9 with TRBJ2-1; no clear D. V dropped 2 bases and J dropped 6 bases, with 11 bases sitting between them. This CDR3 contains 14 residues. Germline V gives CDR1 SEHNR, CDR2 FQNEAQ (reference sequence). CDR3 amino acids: CASSLTHSINEQFF. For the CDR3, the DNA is TGTGCCAGCAGCTTAACGCACTCGATCAATGAGCAGTTCTTC.

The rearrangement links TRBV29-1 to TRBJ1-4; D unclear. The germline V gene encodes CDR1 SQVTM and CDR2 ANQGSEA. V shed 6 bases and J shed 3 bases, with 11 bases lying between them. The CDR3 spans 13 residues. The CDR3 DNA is TGCAGCGTCACTTTAACGGCTAATGAAAAACTGTTTTTT. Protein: CSVTLTANEKLFF.

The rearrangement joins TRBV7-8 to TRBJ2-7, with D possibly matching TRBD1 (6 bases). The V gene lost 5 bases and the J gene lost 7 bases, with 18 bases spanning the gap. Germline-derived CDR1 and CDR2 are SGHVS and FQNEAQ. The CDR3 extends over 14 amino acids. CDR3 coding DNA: TGTGCCAGCAGCCCGAATACAGGGTCCGGGGAGCAGTACTTC. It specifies CASSPNTGSGEQYF.

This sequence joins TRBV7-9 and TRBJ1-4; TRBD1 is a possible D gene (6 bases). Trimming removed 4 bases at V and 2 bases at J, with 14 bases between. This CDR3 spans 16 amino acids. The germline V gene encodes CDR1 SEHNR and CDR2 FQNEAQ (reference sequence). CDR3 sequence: CASSSGGGRTNEKLFF. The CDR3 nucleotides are TGTGCCAGCAGCTCCGGGGGCGGAAGGACTAATGAAAAACTGTTTTTT.